These 10 T cell receptor beta chains were all obtained from the same sample, sequenced in a study of cytomegalovirus exposure and HLA in healthy donors. It was with 60 Vbeta and 13 Jbeta primers that the PCR ran. Sequencing used immunoSEQ multiplex PCR; TCRdb keeps in-frame clones, though not all of them. The repertoire holds about 72,000 clones, with 60% to 75% as singletons. Sequencing was carried out using PBMCs. These receptor sequences come from a man aged 35-49 years in good health and CMV-seropositive.

The chain has TRBV10-3 and TRBJ1-1; possible D gene TRBD1, 6 bases. V gave up 11 bases and J gave up 2 bases, with 21 bases separating them. Germline V gene data show CDR1 as ENHRY and CDR2 as SYGVKD. The CDR3 is 15 amino acids. CDR3 region: CAVRKPDSFNTEAFF. The CDR3 DNA is TGTGCCGTGCGCAAGCCGGACAGTTTCAACACTGAAGCTTTCTTT.

The chain has TRBV21-1 and TRBJ1-5. TRBV21-1 is a documented pseudogene. The CDR3 runs to 13 residues. Here the CDR3 DNA reads TGTGCCAGCAGGAAGGAGCAGAATCAGCCCCAGCATTTT. Protein product: CASRKEQNQPQHF.

This clone has only a few counts. The genes are TRBV6-1 and TRBJ1-2; D perhaps matches TRBD1 (6 bases). The CDR3 sequence is 13 residues long. From germline, CDR1 is MNHNS and CDR2 SASEGT. Trimming pared 2 bases from V and 4 bases from J, leaving 8 bases between. The CDR3 DNA follows: TGTGCCAGCAGTGAAACAGGGCTCTATGGCTACACCTTC. Amino acids: CASSETGLYGYTF.

The V and J genes are TRBV4-1 and TRBJ1-5; 9 nucleotides line up with TRBD1. CDR3 length equals 15 residues. Losses at the gene ends were 5 bases for V and 6 bases for J; bases not matched to a gene: 8. From germline, CDR1 is MGHRA and CDR2 YSYEKL. CDR3 DNA: TGCGCCAGCAGCGCACAGGGGGCCGGGGGTCAGCCCCAGCATTTT. It encodes CASSAQGAGGQPQHF.

V is TRBV6-5 and J is TRBJ1-2; D not resolved. The germline V gene encodes CDR1 MNHEY and CDR2 SVGAGI. The CDR3 is 15 residues long. V gave up 3 bases and J gave up 3 bases, with 14 bases separating them. The CDR3 bases are TGTGCCAGCAGTTATGTCCAGGCGGGTGACTATGGCTACACCTTC. Its protein product is CASSYVQAGDYGYTF.

The chain carries TRBV7-9 and TRBJ1-2; D not resolved. V lost 1 base to trimming and J lost 3 bases, with 15 bases between them. This CDR3 spans 16 amino acids. Looked up from germline, CDR1 is SEHNR and CDR2 is FQNEAQ (reference sequence). This CDR3 is CASSLGAGPRDYGYTF. The CDR3 nucleotides are TGTGCCAGCAGCTTAGGAGCGGGCCCCCGAGACTATGGCTACACCTTC. Combining the CDR3 with reference TRBV7-9 and TRBJ1-2 gives the whole variable domain DTGVSQNPRHKITKRGQNVTFRCDPISEHNRLYWYRQTLGQGPEFLTYFQNEAQLEKSRLLSDRFSAERPKGSFSTLEIQRTEQGDSAMYLCASSLGAGPRDYGYTFGSGTRLTVV.

The V and J genes are TRBV5-6 and TRBJ1-1; D is perhaps TRBD1 (5 bases). The germline V and J ends were trimmed by 3 bases and 4 bases, with 10 bases remaining between them. This CDR3 spans 13 amino acids. Germline V gene data show CDR1 as SGHDT and CDR2 as YYEEEE. The DNA for the CDR3 is TGTGCCAGCAGCTCGACGGGGGGCACTGAAGCTTTCTTT. Protein product: CASSSTGGTEAFF.

V gene TRBV5-6 combines with J gene TRBJ2-5; TRBD2 aligns across 9 bases. The CDR3 is 16 amino acids. Germline V gene data show CDR1 as SGHDT and CDR2 as YYEEEE. Germline trimming cut 0 bases from V and 4 bases from J; bases unmatched to any gene: 7. The DNA of the CDR3 is TGTGCCAGCAGCTTGGAGGGCGGGGGGGCCCGAGAGACCCAGTACTTC. Its translation is CASSLEGGGARETQYF.

The V and J genes are TRBV5-6 and TRBJ1-4; D is ambiguous. There are 15 residues in the CDR3. In germline, CDR1 is SGHDT, CDR2 YYEEEE. Between the trimmed V and J ends, which lost 4 bases and 8 bases, there was a span of 18 bases. The CDR3 DNA follows: TGTGCCAGCAGCCCGACGTTGACGGGAGAGGAAAAACTGTTTTTT. Its protein is CASSPTLTGEEKLFF.

This clone was seen once. The J gene is TRBJ2-3, the V gene TRBV7-3, with a possible D match to TRBD2 (5 bases). This CDR3 contains 14 residues. Per the germline V gene, CDR1 is SGHTA and CDR2 is FQGTGA. V was shortened by 4 bases and J by 0 bases, with 8 bases between the two germline ends. The DNA of the CDR3 is TGTGCCAGCAGCTCCGGACTGAGCACAGATACGCAGTATTTT. This codes for CASSSGLSTDTQYF. Drawing the rest from reference TRBV7-3 and TRBJ2-3, the complete variable domain is GAGVSQTPSNKVTEKGKYVELRCDPISGHTALYWYRQSLGQGPEFLIYFQGTGAADDSGLPNDRFFAVRPEGSVSTLKIQRTERGDSAVYLCASSSGLSTDTQYFGPGTRLTVL.